The source of this T cell receptor (beta chain) is a study of T-cell reconstitution after alpha-beta-depleted transplantation in children. Study findings and constraints: It was surviving recipient T cells and thymic progenitors that gave some patients high TCRbeta diversity at day 60. Reportedly, alpha-beta T cells present about two months post-transplant originated from several hundred expanded clones of graft origin. Counts and diversity of T cells one year after transplant came mostly from newly produced T cells.

This clonotype was observed at least ten times. Its specificity is not known. Researchers prepared the TCRbeta library using unique molecular identifiers, the study reports. TCRdb re-called the PCR reads through MiXCR, storing one row per CDR3 protein. The sample lists about 240,000 distinct CDR3 sequences, about 25% occurring once. CDR3 length equals 14 residues. Per the germline V gene, CDR1 is DFQATT and CDR2 is SNEGSKA (reference sequence). J gave up 8 bases and V 5 bases, and 9 bases lay outside the gene matches. The sample consisted of PBMCs, taken before TCRalphabeta/CD19-depleted stem cell transplant. The rearrangement joins TRBV20-1 to TRBJ2-1, with TRBD1 matching over 10 bases. The receptor was derived from a girl under 10 years old with Fanconi anemia, due to receive a stem cell transplant. CDR3 DNA: TGCAGTGCTCCCAGACAGGGGGCAAGAGATGAGCAGTTCTTC. Its translation: CSAPRQGARDEQFF.